Shown below are 27 T cell receptor beta chains from a single sample sequenced in a study of persistence of HIV-infected CD4 T cells (TCRdb year 2020). Sample treatment or condition, as interpreted from the label and publication: suppressive antiretroviral therapy. Cells were stimulated with lysates of CMV-infected fibroblasts at approximately 9 ug/mL. Nonresponding CD40L-negative CD69-negative CD45RO-high memory CD4+ T cells were sorted as memory populations depleted of antigen-responding cells. The immunoSEQ hsTCRB assay version 4 in survey mode was used to sequence TCRbeta repertoires from genomic DNA. In its TCRdb copy, this immuneACCESS table keeps in-frame sequences only and misses some clones. Where compared with another copy, unresolved V genes explain less than half of these, and the others have no known cause. The sample records 40,000 to 50,000 clones, 75% to 85% of which are singletons. The leading ten clones occupy around 3% of the sample.

Antigens of these TCRs are unknown. This material consisted of CD4+ T cells sorted from PBMCs after roughly 18-hour stimulation, taken from a patient who received antiretroviral therapy. Interpreted using the paper, the cell subset or site label stands for: CD40L-CD69- CD45RO-high memory CD4 T cells not responding to CMV lysate. These receptors all stem from an adult man with HIV who was CMV-seropositive.

The V and J genes are TRBV19 and TRBJ1-3; the D is unclear. The V gene's germline CDR1 is LNHDA and CDR2 SQIVND (reference sequence). This CDR3 is 14 amino acids long. V was shortened by 7 bases and J by 4 bases, with 14 bases between the two germline ends. CDR3 DNA: TGTGCCAGTACCAATCCCTGGCAAGGAAACACCATATATTTT. It encodes CASTNPWQGNTIYF.

The V call is TRBV6-5, the J call TRBJ1-1; TRBD1 agrees at 11 bases. From germline, CDR1 is MNHEY and CDR2 SVGAGI. This CDR3 has 13 residues. Germline trimming cut 7 bases from V and 4 bases from J; bases unmatched to any gene: 2. CDR3 nucleotide sequence: TGTGCCAGCACTGGGACAGGGGGCACTGAAGCTTTCTTT. Translation gives CASTGTGGTEAFF.

This chain joins TRBV6-6 and TRBJ2-5; TRBD2 is a possible D gene (7 bases). CDR3 size: 14 residues. V was pared by 5 bases and J by 4 bases, with 14 bases between. Germline V gene data show CDR1 as MNHNY and CDR2 as SVGAGI (reference sequence). The CDR3 coding sequence is TGTGCCAGCAGTCGGGGGGCCGGATCAGAGACCCAGTACTTC. It yields the protein CASSRGAGSETQYF.

This clone came up once. The chain has TRBV19 and TRBJ2-3; the D gene is possibly TRBD2 (7 bases). In germline, CDR1 is LNHDA, CDR2 SQIVND (reference sequence). The V end was cut by 5 bases, the J end by 1 base, with 16 bases between. This CDR3 contains 16 residues. CDR3: CASSDGGLVRTDTQYF. The CDR3 nucleotides are TGTGCCAGTAGTGACGGGGGGCTAGTTCGCACAGATACGCAGTATTTT.

The chain combines TRBV11-3 with TRBJ2-6; D not certain. CDR1 and CDR2 from the germline V gene are SGHNT and YENEEA. Between the trimmed V and J ends, which lost 5 bases and 0 bases, there was a span of 5 bases. CDR3 length equals 14 residues. CDR3 in amino acids: CASSRSSGANVLTF. CDR3 nucleotides: TGTGCCAGCAGCCGTTCCTCTGGGGCCAACGTCCTGACTTTC.

This chain uses TRBV15 with TRBJ1-2; D is unclear. From germline, CDR1 is LNHNV and CDR2 YYDKDF (reference sequence). V was trimmed by 0 bases and J by 4 bases, leaving 15 bases between them. The CDR3 runs to 16 residues. The CDR3 region has the DNA TGTGCCACCAGCAGAGAGCTAAACAGAGGCGGCTATGGCTACACCTTC. Translation: CATSRELNRGGYGYTF.

This clone appeared a single time. This chain links TRBV6-6 with TRBJ1-1; D not resolved. Trimming left V 7 bases short and J 0 bases short, with 12 bases between. This CDR3 has 14 residues. Germline V gives CDR1 MNHNY, CDR2 SVGAGI (reference sequence). The chain's CDR3 is CASNSAALNTEAFF. CDR3 nucleotide sequence: TGTGCCAGCAACTCCGCGGCGCTGAACACTGAAGCTTTCTTT.

The chain has TRBV4-3 and TRBJ2-2, with a tentative D call TRBD2 (6 bases). V lost 0 bases to trimming and J lost 6 bases, with 11 bases between them. The CDR3 is made up of 15 amino acids. Per germline, CDR1 LGHNA and CDR2 YSLEER. DNA of the CDR3: TGCGCCAGCAGCCAAGAGACGCCGGGGGCCGGGGAGCTGTTTTTT. This sequence encodes CASSQETPGAGELFF.

This clone came up a few times. This chain connects TRBV27 to TRBJ1-4; D is perhaps TRBD1 (5 bases). There are 14 residues in the CDR3. The V and J ends lost 5 bases and 10 bases respectively, with 17 bases between them. Germline V gene lookup returns CDR1 MNHEY and CDR2 SMNVEV (reference sequence). CDR3 region: CASSPSGVPGKLFF. The CDR3 bases are TGTGCCAGCAGTCCCTCGGGGGTTCCTGGAAAACTGTTTTTT.

The chain links TRBV24-1 to TRBJ1-5; tentatively, D is TRBD1 (5 bases). The CDR3 consists of 14 residues. V dropped 0 bases and J dropped 7 bases, with 9 bases sitting between them. The germline gives CDR1 KGHDR, CDR2 SFDVKD. CDR3 in amino acids: CATSDLDRGQPQHF. The CDR3 DNA reads TGTGCCACCAGTGATTTGGACCGGGGGCAGCCCCAGCATTTT.

The chain combines TRBV25-1 with TRBJ2-2; TRBD1 is a possible D gene (5 bases). The V and J ends lost 4 bases and 0 bases respectively, with 9 bases between them. Germline V gives CDR1 MGHDK, CDR2 SYGVNS. CDR3 length equals 15 residues. The CDR3 DNA follows: TGTGCCAGCAGTGTCCAGGACACGAACACCGGGGAGCTGTTTTTT. This encodes CASSVQDTNTGELFF. The entire variable domain, with the rest obtained from reference TRBV25-1 and TRBJ2-2, is as follows: EADIYQTPRYLVIGTGKKITLECSQTMGHDKMYWYQQDPGMELHLIHYSYGVNSTEKGDLSSESTVSRIRTEHFPLTLESARPSHTSQYLCASSVQDTNTGELFFGEGSRLTVL.

The chain joins TRBV5-1 to TRBJ1-2; D remains unclear. Germline V lookup: CDR1 SGHRS, CDR2 YFSETQ. V lost 3 bases and J 0 bases, leaving 6 bases between the germline ends. The CDR3 extends over 13 amino acids. The CDR3: CASSSPPNYGYTF. The CDR3 DNA sequence: TGCGCCAGCAGCTCACCCCCTAACTATGGCTACACCTTC.

The gene calls are TRBV9 and TRBJ2-2, with 8 bases lining up with TRBD1. Per germline, CDR1 SGDLS and CDR2 YYNGEE. V trimming: 2 bases; J trimming: 6 bases; junction bases outside the gene matches: 3. The CDR3 runs to 14 residues. CDR3 amino acids: CASSVTGEAGELFF. DNA of the CDR3: TGTGCCAGCAGCGTGACAGGGGAAGCCGGGGAGCTGTTTTTT.

In its sample, this clone is medium-sized. The genes are TRBV29-1 and TRBJ2-6, with D possibly being TRBD1 (6 bases). The CDR3 consists of 14 residues. The germline V and J ends were trimmed by 4 bases and 4 bases, with 11 bases remaining between them. Germline loops: CDR1 SQVTM, CDR2 ANQGSEA. CDR3 bases: TGCAGCGTTGCGGACAGTCGAGGGGCCAACGTCCTGACTTTC. The encoded protein is CSVADSRGANVLTF.

The CDR3 DNA reads TGTGCCATCAGTGAGTCGGGAGGTAGGTCCAACGGTGAGCAGTTCTTC. Protein sequence: CAISESGGRSNGEQFF. This sequence joins TRBV10-3 and TRBJ2-1, with a tentative D call TRBD2 (6 bases). The CDR3 loop spans 16 amino acids. The germline V gene has CDR1 ENHRY and CDR2 SYGVKD. V was pared by 0 bases and J by 9 bases, with 18 bases between.

The chain employs TRBV6-5 and TRBJ2-2, with 10 bases matching TRBD1. Germline trimming cut 0 bases from V and 5 bases from J; bases unmatched to any gene: 3. The CDR3 contains 16 residues. Looked up from germline, CDR1 is MNHEY and CDR2 is SVGAGI. The CDR3 here is CASSYSGTGVTGELFF. CDR3 DNA sequence: TGTGCCAGCAGTTACTCGGGGACAGGGGTAACCGGGGAGCTGTTTTTT.

The V gene is TRBV7-8, the J gene TRBJ1-1, with no clear D. The V and J ends lost 5 bases and 3 bases respectively, with 4 bases between them. Per germline, CDR1 SGHVS and CDR2 FQNEAQ. This CDR3 has 11 residues. The CDR3 coding sequence is TGTGCCAGCAGCCGAGACACTGAAGCTTTCTTT. It encodes CASSRDTEAFF.

In this sample, this clone turned up a few times. The chain links TRBV4-2 to TRBJ2-1; TRBD1 aligns across 9 bases. Germline V gene data show CDR1 as LGHNA and CDR2 as YNFKEQ. V trimming: 4 bases; J trimming: 3 bases; junction bases outside the gene matches: 4. There are 15 residues in the CDR3. CDR3 residues: CASSPGDRDYNEQFF. The DNA for the CDR3 is TGTGCCAGCAGCCCTGGGGACAGGGACTACAATGAGCAGTTCTTC.

Details on this clone: The sample holds other DNA sequences that translate to the same CDR3. This chain joins TRBV3-1 (or the pseudogene TRBV3-2) and TRBJ1-2, with 7 positions matching TRBD1. This CDR3 spans 14 amino acids. Germline-derived CDR1 and CDR2 are LGHDT and YNNKEL (reference sequence). With 1 base clipped from V and 1 base from J, the junction kept 0 bases outside the gene matches. CDR3 sequence: CASSQGQGNYGYTF. The CDR3 region has the DNA TGTGCCAGCAGCCAAGGACAGGGTAACTATGGCTACACCTTC.

The chain recombines TRBV6-5 with TRBJ1-6; D not certain. CDR3 size: 15 residues. From germline, CDR1 is MNHEY and CDR2 SVGAGI. Between the trimmed V and J ends, which lost 6 bases and 7 bases, there was a span of 16 bases. The CDR3 nucleotides are TGTGCCAGCAGCCTAAAGGGCGATTTAAATTCACCCCTCCACTTT. It yields the protein CASSLKGDLNSPLHF.

The chain carries TRBV5-4 and TRBJ2-1; 11 bases map to TRBD1. The V segment lost 0 bases and the J segment 7 bases; nucleotides outside the gene matches: 3. The CDR3 is 15 amino acids. Germline CDR1 SGHNT, CDR2 YYREEE (reference sequence). CDR3 sequence: CASSLVDRGRNEQFF. The CDR3 coding sequence is TGTGCCAGCAGCTTGGTGGACAGGGGGCGGAATGAGCAGTTCTTC. The complete variable domain, with remaining parts taken from reference TRBV5-4 and TRBJ2-1, reads ETGVTQSPTHLIKTRGQQVTLRCSSQSGHNTVSWYQQALGQGPQFIFQYYREEENGRGNFPPRFSGLQFPNYSSELNVNALELDDSALYLCASSLVDRGRNEQFFGPGTRLTVL.

The chain is built from TRBV6-5 and TRBJ1-5; a possible D gene is TRBD1 (5 bases). Trimming removed 7 bases from V and 7 bases from J, with 17 bases in between. This CDR3 comprises 14 residues. Germline CDR1 and CDR2: MNHEY and SVGAGI. The DNA for the CDR3 is TGTGCCAGCACGAGACGGCAGGGCGGCCAGCCCCAGCATTTT. This gives the protein CASTRRQGGQPQHF.

The chain is built from TRBV5-4 and TRBJ1-6; D remains ambiguous. V lost 2 bases and J lost 0, with 6 bases in between. CDR1 is SGHNT and CDR2 is YYREEE in the germline V gene (reference sequence). CDR3 length: 15 residues. In nucleotides, the CDR3 is TGTGCCAGCAGCTTAGGGAGCTCCTATAATTCACCCCTCCACTTT. The encoded protein is CASSLGSSYNSPLHF.

This chain links TRBV9 with TRBJ1-6; perhaps TRBD1 as D (5 bases). This CDR3 has 16 residues. Germline-derived CDR1 and CDR2 are SGDLS and YYNGEE. V was trimmed by 0 bases and J by 7 bases, leaving 14 bases between them. The CDR3 loop reads CASSVAAQGRNSPLHF. CDR3 DNA: TGTGCCAGCAGCGTAGCAGCTCAGGGACGGAATTCACCCCTCCACTTT.

V usage is TRBV7-2 and J usage is TRBJ1-1, with D perhaps TRBD1 (5 bases). Germline V gene data show CDR1 as SGHTA and CDR2 as FQGNSA. Trimming removed 4 bases at V and 1 base at J, with 10 bases between. This CDR3 has 14 residues. The CDR3: CASSSQTGNTEAFF. DNA for the CDR3: TGTGCCAGCAGCTCACAAACAGGGAACACTGAAGCTTTCTTT.

CDR3 amino acids: CASSLASAKGYTF. Written as DNA, the CDR3 is TGTGCCAGCAGCTTAGCGTCAGCCAAAGGCTACACCTTC. J is TRBJ1-2 and V is TRBV11-1; D is undetermined. Trimming took off 0 bases at V and 8 bases at J, with 10 bases between the two ends. This CDR3 is 13 amino acids long. Germline V gene lookup returns CDR1 SGHAT and CDR2 FQDESV (reference sequence). The complete variable domain, with remaining parts taken from reference TRBV11-1 and TRBJ1-2, reads EAEVAQSPRYKITEKSQAVAFWCDPISGHATLYWYRQILGQGPELLVQFQDESVVDDSQLPKDRFSAERLKGVDSTLKIQPAELGDSAMYLCASSLASAKGYTFGSGTRLTVV.

This rearrangement joins TRBV10-3 to TRBJ2-3; 7 bases map to TRBD2. CDR1 and CDR2 (germline): ENHRY, SYGVKD. Trimming took 4 bases from V and 3 from J; bases not matched to a gene: 13. The CDR3 is 17 amino acids. In DNA form, the CDR3 reads TGTGCCATCAGTGGGACTATGTGGGGGGGAAAAACAGATACGCAGTATTTT. Translation: CAISGTMWGGKTDTQYF.